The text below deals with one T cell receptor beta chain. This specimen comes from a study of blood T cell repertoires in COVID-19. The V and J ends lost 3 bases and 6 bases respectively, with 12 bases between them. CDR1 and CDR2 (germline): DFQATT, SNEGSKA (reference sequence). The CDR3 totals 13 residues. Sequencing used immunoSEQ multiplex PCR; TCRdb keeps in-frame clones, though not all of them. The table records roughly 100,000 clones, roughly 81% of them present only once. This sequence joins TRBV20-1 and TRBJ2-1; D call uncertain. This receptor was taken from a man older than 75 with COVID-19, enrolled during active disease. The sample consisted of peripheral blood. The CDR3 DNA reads TGCAGTGCTAGTAACCCACTGTCCAATGAGCAGTTCTTC. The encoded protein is CSASNPLSNEQFF.